This T cell receptor beta chain comes out of a study of beta chain features in type 1 diabetes. This clone occurred a few times. Germline loops: CDR1 SNHLY, CDR2 FYNNEI. The ends were cut back, 10 bases at V and 6 bases at J, with 18 bases in the middle. This CDR3 has 13 amino acids. The isolated RNA, all of it, was reverse transcribed, so expressed TCRB transcripts were what got sequenced. Profiling relied on immunoSEQ multiplex PCR, and the TCRdb table lists in-frame clones only, not all of them. This table holds about 160,000 clones, roughly 9.1% found once. Sample: central memory CD4+ T cells from blood. The rearrangement joins TRBV2 to TRBJ1-2, with a weak D call TRBD1 (6 bases). The source is a woman aged 18-29 years in good health. The CDR3 loop is CAKGGQYGDGYTF. The CDR3 region has the DNA TGTGCCAAAGGCGGACAGTACGGGGATGGCTACACCTTC.